The 14 T cell receptor beta chains given below trace back to one sample, sequenced in a study of T cell responses to AZD1222 COVID-19 vaccine. Libraries were prepared by immunoSEQ multiplex PCR; TCRdb keeps only in-frame clonotypes and omits some of them. The sample includes fewer than 200,000 clones, approximately 86% seen only once; the top ten take around 10%. The sequenced sample was peripheral blood, obtained 28 days after the second AZD1222 dose. The receptors stem from an adult who received the AZD1222 COVID-19 vaccine.

This sequence joins TRBV29-1 and TRBJ2-7; D is perhaps TRBD1 (5 bases). The CDR3 runs to 12 residues. V was cut by 2 bases and J by 3 bases, with 8 bases left in between. Germline CDR1 is SQVTM and CDR2 is ANQGSEA. DNA for the CDR3: TGCAGCGTTGAATCAGGGATCTACGAGCAGTACTTC. Translation gives CSVESGIYEQYF.

The chain employs TRBV21-1 and TRBJ2-5; TRBD2, the table's D call, lacks a check against the DNA. TRBV21-1 is annotated as a pseudogene. This CDR3 spans 12 amino acids. This CDR3 is CATGLALETQYF. The DNA for the CDR3 is TGTGCCACTGGACTTGCACTGGAGACCCAGTACTTC.

The chain has TRBV5-5 and TRBJ2-1; 7 bases align to TRBD1. The length of the CDR3 is 14 residues. With 2 bases clipped from V and 5 bases from J, the junction kept 4 bases outside the gene matches. The germline V gene encodes CDR1 SGHKS and CDR2 YYEKEE (reference sequence). CDR3 DNA sequence: TGTGCCAGCAGCTTACAGGGGTCCGACAATGAGCAGTTCTTC. Translating gives CASSLQGSDNEQFF.

J is TRBJ1-2 and V is TRBV12-3 or TRBV12-4; TRBD1 is a possible D gene (5 bases). V lost 4 bases and J 8 bases, leaving 8 bases between the germline ends. The CDR3 covers 11 residues. CDR3 region: CASSSGLGYTF. CDR3 DNA: TGTGCCAGCAGTTCAGGGTTGGGCTACACCTTC.

V gene TRBV3-1 (or the pseudogene TRBV3-2) combines with J gene TRBJ1-6; D call uncertain. V lost 4 bases and J 7 bases, leaving 8 bases between the germline ends. Germline CDR1 and CDR2: LGHDT and YNNKEL (reference sequence). The CDR3 has 13 residues. Here the CDR3 DNA reads TGTGCCAGCAGCCCGATATTAAATTCACCCCTCCACTTT. Amino acids: CASSPILNSPLHF.

This clone was detected once. CDR3 protein: CASSDNFGSPLHF. The DNA of the CDR3 is TGTGCCAGCAGTGATAACTTTGGTTCACCCCTCCACTTT. This chain links TRBV6-4 with TRBJ1-6, with D uncertain. Trimming cost V 3 bases and J 9 bases, with 9 bases left between them. Germline lookup yields CDR1 MRHNA and CDR2 SNTAGT. There are 13 residues in the CDR3.

This chain connects TRBV15 to TRBJ2-7; 8 nucleotides match TRBD1. The V gene's germline CDR1 is LNHNV and CDR2 YYDKDF (reference sequence). V dropped 2 bases and J dropped 5; count of bases not matched to a gene: 5. The CDR3 is made up of 14 amino acids. CDR3 protein: CATSRRQGADEQYF. CDR3 DNA sequence: TGTGCCACCAGCAGACGGCAGGGGGCCGACGAGCAGTACTTC.

This sequence joins TRBV28 and TRBJ2-5; TRBD1 aligns across 7 bases. The CDR3 loop spans 13 amino acids. The V gene's germline CDR1 is MDHEN and CDR2 SYDVKM. With V trimmed by 5 bases and J by 3 bases, 3 bases remained unmatched. DNA for the CDR3: TGTGCCAGCAGTAGAACAGGGGAAGAGACCCAGTACTTC. Protein: CASSRTGEETQYF.

A single count supports this clone. The chain recombines TRBV5-1 with TRBJ1-2, with D maybe TRBD1 (6 bases). The length of the CDR3 is 13 residues. Germline V gene data show CDR1 as SGHRS and CDR2 as YFSETQ. Trimming took off 3 bases at V and 4 bases at J, with 10 bases between the two ends. The CDR3 DNA sequence: TGCGCCAGCAGCTCGACAGGCCGCTATGGCTACACCTTC. Its protein product is CASSSTGRYGYTF. Filled out from reference TRBV5-1 and TRBJ1-2, the complete variable domain reads KAGVTQTPRYLIKTRGQQVTLSCSPISGHRSVSWYQQTPGQGLQFLFEYFSETQRNKGNFPGRFSGRQFSNSRSEMNVSTLELGDSALYLCASSSTGRYGYTFGSGTRLTVV.

The rearrangement links TRBV7-9 to TRBJ2-2; 9 positions match TRBD1. This CDR3 has 17 residues. Trimming at V came to 7 bases and at J to 5 bases, leaving 14 bases not matched to a gene. CDR1 SEHNR and CDR2 FQNEAQ come from the germline V gene (reference sequence). The CDR3 nucleotides are TGTGCCAGCACTTACGGGACAGGGAGCGCGTGGACCGGGGAGCTGTTTTTT. It codes for CASTYGTGSAWTGELFF.

This sequence joins TRBV9 and TRBJ1-1; D remains unclear. Germline V gene data show CDR1 as SGDLS and CDR2 as YYNGEE. The V gene lost 0 bases and the J gene lost 1 base, with 7 bases spanning the gap. The CDR3 runs to 14 residues. The CDR3 loop reads CASSVDMGNTEAFF. CDR3 sequence (DNA): TGTGCCAGCAGCGTAGATATGGGGAACACTGAAGCTTTCTTT.

There are a few counts of this clone. The rearrangement links TRBV28 to TRBJ2-7; 9 bases are shared with TRBD1. This CDR3 comprises 14 residues. Per germline, CDR1 MDHEN and CDR2 SYDVKM. Trimming at V came to 5 bases and at J to 3 bases, leaving 5 bases not matched to a gene. The CDR3 DNA sequence: TGTGCCAGCAGTACGGACAGGGGAATCTACGAGCAGTACTTC. Protein sequence: CASSTDRGIYEQYF. The full variable domain, completed using reference TRBV28 and TRBJ2-7, is DVKVTQSSRYLVKRTGEKVFLECVQDMDHENMFWYRQDPGLGLRLIYFSYDVKMKEKGDIPEGYSVSREKKERFSLILESASTNQTSMYLCASSTDRGIYEQYFGPGTRLTVT.

This clone was found once. The chain has TRBV10-3 and TRBJ2-1, with TRBD2 matching over 14 bases. Germline V gene lookup returns CDR1 ENHRY and CDR2 SYGVKD. The CDR3 is 16 residues long. The V gene end was trimmed by 7 bases and the J gene end by 4 bases; junction bases not matched to a gene: 6. The DNA for the CDR3 is TGTGCCATCACCGGGACTAGCGGGGGACATTACAATGAGCAGTTCTTC. Amino acid sequence: CAITGTSGGHYNEQFF.

The rearrangement links TRBV25-1 to TRBJ1-5; D is uncertain. Germline-derived CDR1 and CDR2 are MGHDK and SYGVNS. The CDR3 spans 14 residues. Trimming cost V 3 bases and J 6 bases, with 12 bases left between them. As DNA, the CDR3 is TGTGCCAGCAGTGAGCCGGGCGACGGTCAGCCCCAGCATTTT. Amino acid sequence: CASSEPGDGQPQHF.